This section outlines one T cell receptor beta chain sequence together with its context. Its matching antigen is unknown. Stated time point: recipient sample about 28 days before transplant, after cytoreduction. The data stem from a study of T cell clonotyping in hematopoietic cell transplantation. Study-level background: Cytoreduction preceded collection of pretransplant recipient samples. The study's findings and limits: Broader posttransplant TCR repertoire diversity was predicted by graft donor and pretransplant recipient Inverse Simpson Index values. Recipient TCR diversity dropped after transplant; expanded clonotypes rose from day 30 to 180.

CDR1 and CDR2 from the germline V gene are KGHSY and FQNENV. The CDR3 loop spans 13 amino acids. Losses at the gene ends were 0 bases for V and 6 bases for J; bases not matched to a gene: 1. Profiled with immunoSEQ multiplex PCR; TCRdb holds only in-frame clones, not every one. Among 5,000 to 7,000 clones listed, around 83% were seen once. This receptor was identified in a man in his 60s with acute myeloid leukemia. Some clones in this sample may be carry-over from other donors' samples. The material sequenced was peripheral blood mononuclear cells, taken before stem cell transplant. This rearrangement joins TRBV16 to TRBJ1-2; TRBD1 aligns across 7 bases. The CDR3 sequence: CASSQSTGNGYTF. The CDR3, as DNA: TGTGCCAGCAGCCAATCGACAGGGAATGGCTACACCTTC.